The clone carrying this T cell receptor beta chain is labeled as hyperexpanded. The antigen remains undetermined. The entry originates in a study of T cells after posttransplantation cyclophosphamide. Points from the study as a whole: Later blood repertoires were often dominated by clones from the donor CD8+ memory compartment. TRB clonality was highly associated with recipient CMV seropositivity and reactivation. Blood and skin or GI T cell repertoires showed limited TRB overlap.

Treatment was busulfan-fludarabine conditioning, a marrow graft, and cyclophosphamide on days +3 and +4. The length of the CDR3 is 15 residues. V dropped 5 bases and J dropped 2; count of bases not matched to a gene: 2. CDR1 is LGHNT and CDR2 is FRNRAP in the germline V gene. The data were produced by immunoSEQ multiplex PCR, yet TCRdb's version contains in-frame clones alone and is incomplete. The repertoire consists of approximately 870 clones, with 55% to 70% occurring once and the leading ten covering around 49%. This rearrangement joins TRBV12-5 to TRBJ2-1, with 11 positions matching TRBD1. Sequenced material: CD8+ T cells sorted from PBMCs, taken 84 days after allogeneic stem cell transplant with posttransplant cyclophosphamide. This clonotype was sampled from a male patient aged 30 to 40 who received an allogeneic stem cell transplant from a related donor, was CMV-positive, and had no GVHD. The graft donor may account for some of the T cells. Here the CDR3 DNA reads TGTGCTAGTGGTGGGGGACAGGGGGCCTACAATGAGCAGTTCTTC. Translating it yields CASGGGQGAYNEQFF.